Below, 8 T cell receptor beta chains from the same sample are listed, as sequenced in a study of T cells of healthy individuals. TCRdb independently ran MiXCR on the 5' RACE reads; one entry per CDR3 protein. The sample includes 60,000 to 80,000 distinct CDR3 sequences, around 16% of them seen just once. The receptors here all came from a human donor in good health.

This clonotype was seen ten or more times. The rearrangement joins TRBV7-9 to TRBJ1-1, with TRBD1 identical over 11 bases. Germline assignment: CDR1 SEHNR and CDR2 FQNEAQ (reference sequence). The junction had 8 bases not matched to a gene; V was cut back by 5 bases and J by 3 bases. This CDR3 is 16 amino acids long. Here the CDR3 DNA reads TGTGCCAGCAGCGACGACTTGGGACAGGGGGACACTGAAGCTTTCTTT. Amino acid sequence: CASSDDLGQGDTEAFF.

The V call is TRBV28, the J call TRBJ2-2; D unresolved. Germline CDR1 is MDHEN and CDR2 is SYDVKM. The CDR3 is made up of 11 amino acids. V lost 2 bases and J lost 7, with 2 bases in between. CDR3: CASSLVGELFF. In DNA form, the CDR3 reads TGTGCCAGCAGTTTAGTCGGGGAGCTGTTTTTT.

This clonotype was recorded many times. CDR3 bases: TGCAGCGTTGAGGTGGTGAACACCGGGGAGCTGTTTTTT. It yields the protein CSVEVVNTGELFF. This sequence joins TRBV29-1 and TRBJ2-2, with D unclear. V lost 3 bases and J 1 base, leaving 6 bases between the germline ends. This CDR3 has 13 amino acids. CDR1 and CDR2 from the germline V gene are SQVTM and ANQGSEA.

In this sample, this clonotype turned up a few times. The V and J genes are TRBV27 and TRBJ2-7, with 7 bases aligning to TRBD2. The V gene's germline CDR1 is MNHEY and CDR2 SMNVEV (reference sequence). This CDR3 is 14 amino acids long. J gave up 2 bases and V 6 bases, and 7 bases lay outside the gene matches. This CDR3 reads CASRGRESAYEQYF. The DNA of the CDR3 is TGTGCCAGCAGGGGGCGGGAGTCGGCCTACGAGCAGTACTTC.

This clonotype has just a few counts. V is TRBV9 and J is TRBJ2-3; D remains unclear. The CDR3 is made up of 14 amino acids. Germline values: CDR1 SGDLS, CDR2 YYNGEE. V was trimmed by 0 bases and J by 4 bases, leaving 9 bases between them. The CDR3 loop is CASSVETGSDTQYF. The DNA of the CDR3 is TGTGCCAGCAGCGTAGAGACTGGGTCAGATACGCAGTATTTT.

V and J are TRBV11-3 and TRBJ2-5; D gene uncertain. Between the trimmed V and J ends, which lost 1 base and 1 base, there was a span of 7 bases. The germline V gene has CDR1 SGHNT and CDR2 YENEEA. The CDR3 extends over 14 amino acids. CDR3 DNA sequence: TGTGCCAGCAGCTTAGGCGGCAGCCAAGAGACCCAGTACTTC. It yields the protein CASSLGGSQETQYF.

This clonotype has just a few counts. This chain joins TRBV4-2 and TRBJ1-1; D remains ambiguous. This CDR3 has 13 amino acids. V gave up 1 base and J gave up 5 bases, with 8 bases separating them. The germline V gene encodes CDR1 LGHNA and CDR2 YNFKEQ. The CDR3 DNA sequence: TGTGCCAGCAGCCAAGTGCGGGTAACTGAAGCTTTCTTT. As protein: CASSQVRVTEAFF.

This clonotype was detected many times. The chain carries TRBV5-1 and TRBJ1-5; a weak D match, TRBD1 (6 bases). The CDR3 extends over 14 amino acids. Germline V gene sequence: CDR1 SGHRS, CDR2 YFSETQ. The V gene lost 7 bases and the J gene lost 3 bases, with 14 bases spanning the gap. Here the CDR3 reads CASEPGVLNQPQHF. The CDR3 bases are TGCGCCAGCGAACCAGGGGTTCTCAATCAGCCCCAGCATTTT.